This TCR beta chain is from a study of blood T cell repertoires in COVID-19. Study at large: Material from acute and convalescent COVID-19 was sourced from the United States, Italy and Spain.

This clone was seen only a few times. The germline V gene has CDR1 SQVTM and CDR2 ANQGSEA. The CDR3 totals 12 residues. The trim removed 7 bases at V and 4 bases at J, leaving 6 bases unmatched. The data were produced by immunoSEQ multiplex PCR, yet TCRdb's version contains in-frame clones alone and is incomplete. Among about 300,000 clones listed, more than 75% were seen once. V usage is TRBV29-1 and J usage is TRBJ1-2, with 7 bases identical to TRBD1. Source material: peripheral blood. The clonotype was recovered from a woman aged 50 to 60 with acute or convalescent COVID-19. CDR3 protein: CSARTGLYGYTF. Here the CDR3 DNA reads TGCAGCGCCAGGACAGGTCTCTATGGCTACACCTTC.